The 22 T cell receptor beta chains listed next were all sequenced from one sample in a study of CD8+ T cells in alopecia areata (dated by TCRdb to between 2018 and 2020). Receptor amplification or capture employed the immunoSEQ multiplex PCR assay. For TCR sequencing, RNA was extracted from every sample and reverse transcribed into cDNA to serve as template. TCRdb limited this immuneACCESS table to in-frame rearrangements with V and J called. A share of clones is missing; checked studies link under half to unresolved V genes, and the rest is unexplained. The sample table records about 160,000 clones; about 60% of these occur just once. In total, the top ten clones hold 12% to 15% of the sample. This specimen's time point label, per the study, means: 20 to 30 weeks on oral tofacitinib. Per the publication, the treatment or condition label means: oral pan-JAK inhibitor, 5-10 mg twice daily. The specimen comprised CD4+ T cells sorted from blood, sampled at week 24, from a patient treated with tofacitinib. The source is a human donor with alopecia areata.

This clone occurred a few times. V and J are TRBV5-6 and TRBJ2-5, with no clear D. Trimming cost V 4 bases and J 3 bases, with 4 bases left between them. CDR1 SGHDT and CDR2 YYEEEE come from the germline V gene. This CDR3 contains 11 residues. Here the CDR3 DNA reads TGTGCCAGCAGCCCGAAAGAGACCCAGTACTTC. It specifies CASSPKETQYF.

To note about this clone: Other DNA sequences within the sample encode an identical CDR3. The chain carries TRBV29-1 and TRBJ2-7; 10 nucleotides match TRBD1. With 7 bases clipped from V and 2 bases from J, the junction kept 2 bases outside the gene matches. The CDR3 is 12 amino acids. Germline V lookup: CDR1 SQVTM, CDR2 ANQGSEA. CDR3 loop: CSAGQGTYEQYF. The CDR3 DNA follows: TGCAGCGCGGGACAGGGGACCTACGAGCAGTACTTC.

The V call is TRBV4-1, the J call TRBJ1-2, with D tentatively TRBD1 (5 bases). This CDR3 spans 13 amino acids. Trimming removed 5 bases at V and 4 bases at J, with 11 bases between. Per the germline V gene, CDR1 is MGHRA and CDR2 is YSYEKL. The CDR3 bases are TGCGCCAGCAGCACCGGTGGGGGCTATGGCTACACCTTC. The encoded protein is CASSTGGGYGYTF.

This chain connects TRBV9 to TRBJ2-3, with 7 bases matching TRBD2. The CDR3 contains 14 residues. Losses at the gene ends were 4 bases for V and 5 bases for J; bases not matched to a gene: 7. Germline V gives CDR1 SGDLS, CDR2 YYNGEE. This chain's CDR3 is CASSRLAAIDTQYF. The CDR3 DNA reads TGTGCCAGCAGCCGCCTAGCGGCCATAGATACGCAGTATTTT. The variable domain in full, with the rest retrieved from reference TRBV9 and TRBJ2-3, is DSGVTQTPKHLITATGQRVTLRCSPRSGDLSVYWYQQSLDQGLQFLIQYYNGEERAKGNILERFSAQQFPDLHSELNLSSLELGDSALYFCASSRLAAIDTQYFGPGTRLTVL.

This chain links TRBV7-8 with TRBJ2-5; D gene ambiguous. From germline, CDR1 is SGHVS and CDR2 FQNEAQ. The length of the CDR3 is 12 residues. V was shortened by 5 bases and J by 5 bases, with 9 bases between the two germline ends. This CDR3 is CASSRRGETQYF. CDR3 coding DNA: TGTGCCAGCAGCCGTCGTGGGGAGACCCAGTACTTC.

The J gene is TRBJ2-5, the V gene TRBV2; D possibly corresponds to TRBD1 (5 bases). The germline V gene has CDR1 SNHLY and CDR2 FYNNEI. The CDR3 has 16 residues. V was shortened by 3 bases and J by 2 bases, with 16 bases between the two germline ends. The CDR3 loop reads CASSDPWRTLQETQYF. For the CDR3, the DNA is TGTGCCAGCAGTGACCCCTGGCGGACATTACAAGAGACCCAGTACTTC. The entire variable domain, with the rest obtained from reference TRBV2 and TRBJ2-5, is as follows: EPEVTQTPSHQVTQMGQEVILRCVPISNHLYFYWYRQILGQKVEFLVSFYNNEISEKSEIFDDQFSVERPDGSNFTLKIRSTKLEDSAMYFCASSDPWRTLQETQYFGPGTRLLVL.

The chain is built from TRBV13 and TRBJ2-1; D unresolved. The CDR3 runs 15 residues. V was cut by 4 bases and J by 3 bases, with 13 bases left in between. The germline V gene has CDR1 PRHDT and CDR2 FYEKMQ (reference sequence). The DNA of the CDR3 is TGTGCCAGCAGCTCCCTCGACCAGAACTACAATGAGCAGTTCTTC. This codes for CASSSLDQNYNEQFF.

The chain joins TRBV15 to TRBJ1-5, with a weak D call TRBD1 (5 bases). Germline CDR1 LNHNV, CDR2 YYDKDF (reference sequence). CDR3 length: 15 residues. Between the trimmed V and J ends, which lost 0 bases and 2 bases, there was a span of 8 bases. The CDR3 loop is CATSRDREGNQPQHF. The CDR3, as DNA: TGTGCCACCAGCAGAGACAGGGAGGGCAATCAGCCCCAGCATTTT.

A word on this clone: One junction end does not reproduce the germline sequence, and a read error may be involved. The rearrangement uses TRBV23-1 and TRBJ1-2; TRBD1 is a possible D gene (5 bases). TRBV23-1 is designated an ORF whose function remains uncertain. This CDR3 is built from 17 residues. The chain's CDR3 is CTSSQSVVWDRGYGYTF. The CDR3 DNA is TGCACCAGCAGTCAATCGGTTGTTTGGGACCGGGGCTATGGCTACACCTTC.

This chain joins TRBV29-1 and TRBJ2-7, with D maybe TRBD1 (6 bases). Between the trimmed V and J ends, which lost 5 bases and 5 bases, there was a span of 13 bases. Looked up from germline, CDR1 is SQVTM and CDR2 is ANQGSEA. CDR3 size: 12 residues. The CDR3 protein is CSVIVQGNEQYF. The CDR3 DNA sequence: TGCAGCGTTATTGTACAGGGAAACGAGCAGTACTTC.

The chain recombines TRBV30 with TRBJ2-5; D is ambiguous. The V gene's germline CDR1 is GTSNPN and CDR2 SVGIG (reference sequence). CDR3 size: 13 residues. V was shortened by 2 bases and J by 1 base, with 8 bases between the two germline ends. CDR3 sequence reads: CAWSLHLQETQYF. The CDR3 DNA reads as TGTGCCTGGAGTTTGCATCTCCAAGAGACCCAGTACTTC.

The chain combines TRBV4-1 with TRBJ1-6; D ambiguous. This CDR3 contains 16 residues. Trimming took off 0 bases at V and 9 bases at J, with 15 bases between the two ends. Per the germline V gene, CDR1 is MGHRA and CDR2 is YSYEKL. For the CDR3, the DNA is TGCGCCAGCAGCCAAGATGGAGGGAGCAATGGTTCACCCCTCCACTTT. It is translated as CASSQDGGSNGSPLHF.

The rearrangement joins TRBV5-1 to TRBJ1-1; TRBD1 might be the D (5 bases). The germline gives CDR1 SGHRS, CDR2 YFSETQ. Trimming cost V 0 bases and J 1 base, with 7 bases left between them. The CDR3 loop spans 14 amino acids. The CDR3 DNA is TGCGCCAGCAGCTTGGATGGGGGGAACACTGAAGCTTTCTTT. This sequence encodes CASSLDGGNTEAFF.

For the CDR3, the DNA is TGTGCCAGCAGCCGTGATTTTGCGGATCGGGAAAAACTGTTTTTT. It translates to CASSRDFADREKLFF. V and J are TRBV5-6 and TRBJ1-4; D ambiguous. CDR1 is SGHDT, CDR2 YYEEEE, per germline. The V end lost 4 bases, the J end lost 8 bases, and 18 bases lay between the germline ends. This CDR3 comprises 15 residues.

The chain joins TRBV9 to TRBJ1-5; a possible D gene is TRBD1 (5 bases). This CDR3 region has 16 residues. V lost 3 bases, J lost 3 bases, and 16 bases lay in between. From germline, CDR1 is SGDLS and CDR2 YYNGEE. The CDR3 sequence: CASSAGPWGVNQPQHF. The DNA for the CDR3 is TGTGCCAGCAGCGCTGGGCCCTGGGGGGTCAATCAGCCCCAGCATTTT.

This clone was seen a single time. CDR3 coding DNA: TGCGCCAGCAGCCAAGACGGGCTAGCGGGGTCCTACGAGCAGTACTTC. This sequence encodes CASSQDGLAGSYEQYF. This chain links TRBV4-1 with TRBJ2-7; TRBD2 matches at 9 bases. This CDR3 is 16 amino acids long. Germline V lookup: CDR1 MGHRA, CDR2 YSYEKL. Unmatched junction bases numbered 4, after V lost 0 bases and J lost 1 base.

The chain couples TRBV5-6 to TRBJ1-6; the D gene is possibly TRBD1 (6 bases). CDR1 is SGHDT, CDR2 YYEEEE, per germline. The CDR3 is 13 amino acids. Trimming removed 0 bases at V and 11 bases at J, with 9 bases between. CDR3 sequence (DNA): TGTGCCAGCAGCTTGGGGCAGGGGACACCCCTCCACTTT. Its protein product is CASSLGQGTPLHF.

The chain combines TRBV30 with TRBJ2-7; no definite D call. V was shortened by 0 bases and J by 5 bases, with 11 bases between the two germline ends. The CDR3 has 13 residues. Germline assignment: CDR1 GTSNPN and CDR2 SVGIG (reference sequence). The CDR3 region is CAWSVRLGNEQYF. As DNA, the CDR3 is TGTGCCTGGAGTGTAAGGTTGGGGAACGAGCAGTACTTC.

The gene calls are TRBV29-1 and TRBJ2-5; 8 positions match TRBD2. Germline lookup yields CDR1 SQVTM and CDR2 ANQGSEA. Trimming at V came to 4 bases and at J to 4 bases, leaving 8 bases not matched to a gene. The CDR3 sequence is 14 residues long. The CDR3 DNA is TGCAGCGTTGCCGGGACTAGTTCCCCAGAGACCCAGTACTTC. Translating gives CSVAGTSSPETQYF. Drawing the rest from reference TRBV29-1 and TRBJ2-5, the complete variable domain is SAVISQKPSRDICQRGTSLTIQCQVDSQVTMMFWYRQQPGQSLTLIATANQGSEATYESGFVIDKFPISRPNLTFSTLTVSNMSPEDSSIYLCSVAGTSSPETQYFGPGTRLLVL.

This chain uses TRBV5-6 with TRBJ2-3; TRBD1 aligns across 8 bases. The V gene's germline CDR1 is SGHDT and CDR2 YYEEEE. The V segment lost 4 bases and the J segment 4 bases; nucleotides outside the gene matches: 5. The CDR3 contains 14 residues. The CDR3 nucleotides read TGTGCCAGCAGCCGCGGACAGGGCCCAGATACGCAGTATTTT. It translates to CASSRGQGPDTQYF.

V usage is TRBV30 and J usage is TRBJ2-7; 8 bases agree with TRBD1. The germline CDR1 and CDR2 sequences are GTSNPN and SVGIG (reference sequence). Trimming cost V 1 base and J 10 bases; bases outside gene matches: 18. The CDR3 covers 16 residues. This chain's CDR3 is CAWSGTIGQGKGAQYF. The CDR3 DNA sequence: TGTGCCTGGAGTGGGACCATTGGACAGGGAAAGGGTGCTCAGTACTTC.

This clone appeared once. V usage is TRBV29-1 and J usage is TRBJ1-2; possible D gene TRBD1, 6 bases. Germline V gene data show CDR1 as SQVTM and CDR2 as ANQGSEA. This CDR3 is 14 amino acids long. Trimming left V 6 bases short and J 2 bases short, with 16 bases between. This CDR3 reads CSVAPRDRNYGYTF. The CDR3 DNA sequence: TGCAGCGTCGCACCTCGCGACAGGAACTATGGCTACACCTTC.